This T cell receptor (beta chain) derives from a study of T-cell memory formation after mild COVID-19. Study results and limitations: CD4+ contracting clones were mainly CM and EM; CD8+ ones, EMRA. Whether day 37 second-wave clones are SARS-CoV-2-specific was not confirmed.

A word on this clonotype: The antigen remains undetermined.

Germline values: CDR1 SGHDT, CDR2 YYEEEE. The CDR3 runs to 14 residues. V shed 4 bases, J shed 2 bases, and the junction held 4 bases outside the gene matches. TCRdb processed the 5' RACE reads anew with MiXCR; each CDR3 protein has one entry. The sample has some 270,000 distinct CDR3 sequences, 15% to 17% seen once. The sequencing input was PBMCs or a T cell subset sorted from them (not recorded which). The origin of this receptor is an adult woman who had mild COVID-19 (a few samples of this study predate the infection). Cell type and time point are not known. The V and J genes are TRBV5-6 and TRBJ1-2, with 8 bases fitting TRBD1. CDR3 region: CASSRGQANYGYTF. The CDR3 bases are TGTGCCAGCAGCAGGGGACAGGCGAACTATGGCTACACCTTC.